The present T cell receptor beta chain was sequenced within a study of T cells expressing NK-cell markers. For each CDR3 protein, TCRdb gives one entry from its re-call of the 5' RACE reads, without DNA. The sample has about 110,000 distinct CDR3 sequences, and its top ten clones hold roughly 18%. The source of this sequence is a woman aged 18 to 75 in good health. Input material: blood T cells: a sorted CD56 or NKG2C T cell subset, CD4+ or CD8+ T cells, or bulk PBMC T cells (not recorded which).

The CDR3: CASSLTGDTEAFF. This chain connects TRBV6-6 to TRBJ1-1; TCRdb's D call, TRBD1, is unchecked because there is no DNA. This CDR3 is 13 amino acids long. Germline CDR1 MNHNY, CDR2 SVGAGI (reference sequence).